This entry concerns a single T cell receptor beta chain. Its antigen is as yet unknown. This specimen comes from a study of cytomegalovirus exposure and HLA in healthy donors. The study's findings and limits: Accurate HLA-A and HLA-B prediction from TCR beta sequences was reported for most subjects. The study listed under 200 cytomegalovirus-associated TCR beta chains. Productive rates of about 87% or about 30% were seen for most TCR beta V segments in an earlier analysis. Within a later analysis, the majority of CMV-associated TCR beta chains appeared HLA-restricted.

The PCR made use of 60 Vbeta and 13 Jbeta primers. The assay was immunoSEQ multiplex PCR, and TCRdb's table has in-frame clones only and misses some. The sample holds some 150,000 clones, around four fifths seen once. The sequence derives from a woman aged 50 to 65 in good health and CMV-seronegative. Sample: PBMCs.

CDR3 protein: CASSLRRLAGSFTDTQYF. The CDR3 coding sequence is TGTGCCAGCAGTTTACGAAGATTAGCGGGGAGCTTCACAGATACGCAGTATTTT. J is TRBJ2-3 and V is TRBV28; 8 positions match TRBD2. CDR1 and CDR2 (germline): MDHEN, SYDVKM. This CDR3 contains 18 residues. The junction had 12 bases not matched to a gene; V was cut back by 2 bases and J by 2 bases.